There are many counts of the clone carrying this T cell receptor beta chain. What it binds is unknown. These data originate in a study of identical twins. Trimming cost V 1 base and J 3 bases, with 4 bases left between them. Per germline, CDR1 DFQATT and CDR2 SNEGSKA (reference sequence). The CDR3 runs to 11 residues. Study results and limitations: Abundant beta clonotypes from cord blood bore fewer insertions; memory repertoires lacked this pattern.

Template switching created a universal primer site, and the cDNA included unique molecular identifiers. TCRdb re-called the 5' RACE reads through MiXCR, storing one row per CDR3 protein. The sample contains about 520,000 distinct CDR3 sequences, roughly 21% of which appear only once. The same data also contributed to another study, on T cells expressing NK-cell markers. That study adds: Where several donors were concerned, these clonotypes also led the CD3+CD56-NKG2C+ fraction.

Material for sequencing was CD4+ T cells sorted from blood. The TCR comes from a woman aged 18-29 years in good health. The rearrangement uses TRBV20-1 and TRBJ2-7; D not certain. The CDR3 loop reads CSARGGYEQYF. The CDR3 DNA is TGCAGTGCTAGAGGGGGCTACGAGCAGTACTTC.